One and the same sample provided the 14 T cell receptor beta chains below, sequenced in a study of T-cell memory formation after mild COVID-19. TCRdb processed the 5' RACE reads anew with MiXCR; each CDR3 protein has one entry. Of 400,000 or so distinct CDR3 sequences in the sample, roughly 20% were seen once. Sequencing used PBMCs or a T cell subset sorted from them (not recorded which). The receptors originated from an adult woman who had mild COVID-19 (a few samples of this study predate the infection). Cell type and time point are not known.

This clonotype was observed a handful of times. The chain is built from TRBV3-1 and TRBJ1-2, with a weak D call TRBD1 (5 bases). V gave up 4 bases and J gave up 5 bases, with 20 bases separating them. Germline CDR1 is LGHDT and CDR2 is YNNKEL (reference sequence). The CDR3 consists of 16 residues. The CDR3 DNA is TGTGCCAGCAGCCGGCCAGGGACGGCACGGGGTTATGGCTACACCTTC. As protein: CASSRPGTARGYGYTF.

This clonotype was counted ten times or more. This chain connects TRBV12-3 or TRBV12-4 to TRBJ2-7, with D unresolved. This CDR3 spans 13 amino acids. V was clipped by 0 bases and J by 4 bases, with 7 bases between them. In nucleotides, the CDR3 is TGTGCCAGCAGTTTAGCGGCCGGGTACGAGCAGTACTTC. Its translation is CASSLAAGYEQYF.

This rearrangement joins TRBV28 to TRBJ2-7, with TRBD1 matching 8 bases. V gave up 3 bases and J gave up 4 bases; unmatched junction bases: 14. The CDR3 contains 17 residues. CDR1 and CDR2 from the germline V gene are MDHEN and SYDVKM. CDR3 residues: CASSFAPGQGSTYEQYF. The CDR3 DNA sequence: TGTGCCAGCAGTTTCGCCCCAGGACAGGGCTCGACTTACGAGCAGTACTTC.

The CDR3 DNA is TGTGCCAGCAGCCCATCCAGGACTAGCGGCCAAGAGACCCAGTACTTC. Protein product: CASSPSRTSGQETQYF. This chain uses TRBV7-8 with TRBJ2-5, with 10 bases that match TRBD2. The CDR3 consists of 16 residues. J lost 1 base, V lost 5 bases, and 7 bases had no gene match. The germline V gene encodes CDR1 SGHVS and CDR2 FQNEAQ.

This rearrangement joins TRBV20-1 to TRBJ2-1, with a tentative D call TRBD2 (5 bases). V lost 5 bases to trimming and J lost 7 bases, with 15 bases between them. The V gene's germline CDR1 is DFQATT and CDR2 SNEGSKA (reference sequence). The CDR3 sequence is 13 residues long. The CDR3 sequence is CSAPAAVGNEQFF. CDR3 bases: TGCAGTGCTCCAGCGGCTGTAGGGAATGAGCAGTTCTTC.

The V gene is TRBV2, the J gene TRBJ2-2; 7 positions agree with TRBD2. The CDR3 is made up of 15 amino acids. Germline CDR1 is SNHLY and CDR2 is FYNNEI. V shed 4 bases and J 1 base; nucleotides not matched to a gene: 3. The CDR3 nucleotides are TGTGCCAGCAGTGGGGTAGCGGGGAACACCGGGGAGCTGTTTTTT. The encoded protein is CASSGVAGNTGELFF.

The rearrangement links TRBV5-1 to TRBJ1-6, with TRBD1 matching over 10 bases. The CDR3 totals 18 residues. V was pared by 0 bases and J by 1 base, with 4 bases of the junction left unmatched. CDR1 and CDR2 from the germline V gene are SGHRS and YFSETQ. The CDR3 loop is CASSLETGGRSYNSPLHF. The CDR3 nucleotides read TGCGCCAGCAGCTTGGAGACAGGGGGCCGATCCTATAATTCACCCCTCCACTTT.

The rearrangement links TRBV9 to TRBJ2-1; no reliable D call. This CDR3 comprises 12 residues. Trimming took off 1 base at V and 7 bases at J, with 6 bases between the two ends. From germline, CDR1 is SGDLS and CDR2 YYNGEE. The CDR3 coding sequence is TGTGCCAGCAGCGTACCGGAGAATGAGCAGTTCTTC. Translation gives CASSVPENEQFF. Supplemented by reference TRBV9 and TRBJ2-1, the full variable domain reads DSGVTQTPKHLITATGQRVTLRCSPRSGDLSVYWYQQSLDQGLQFLIQYYNGEERAKGNILERFSAQQFPDLHSELNLSSLELGDSALYFCASSVPENEQFFGPGTRLTVL.

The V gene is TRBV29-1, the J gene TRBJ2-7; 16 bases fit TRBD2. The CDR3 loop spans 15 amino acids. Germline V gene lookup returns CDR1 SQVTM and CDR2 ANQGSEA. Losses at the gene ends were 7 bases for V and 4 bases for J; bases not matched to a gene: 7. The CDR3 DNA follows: TGCAGCGAGAGCCCGGGACTAGCGGGAGGGTACGAGCAGTACTTC. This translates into CSESPGLAGGYEQYF.

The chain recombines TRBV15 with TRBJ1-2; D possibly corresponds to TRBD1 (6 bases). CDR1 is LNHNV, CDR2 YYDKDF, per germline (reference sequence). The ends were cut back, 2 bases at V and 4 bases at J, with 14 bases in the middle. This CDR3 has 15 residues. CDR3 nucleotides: TGTGCCACCAGCAGACAAGGCGGGGGCGTCTATGGCTACACCTTC. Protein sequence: CATSRQGGGVYGYTF.

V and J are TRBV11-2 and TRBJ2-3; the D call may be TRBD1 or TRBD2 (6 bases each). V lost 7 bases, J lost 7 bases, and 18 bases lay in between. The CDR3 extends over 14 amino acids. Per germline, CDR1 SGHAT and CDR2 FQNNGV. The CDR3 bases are TGTGCCAGCAACAAAGGGGTAGGGGGGAATACGCAGTATTTT. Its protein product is CASNKGVGGNTQYF.

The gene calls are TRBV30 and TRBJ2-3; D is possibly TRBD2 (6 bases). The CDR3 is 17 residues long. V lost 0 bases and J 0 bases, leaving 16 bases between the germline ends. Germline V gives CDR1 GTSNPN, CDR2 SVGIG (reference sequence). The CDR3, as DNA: TGTGCCTGGAGTGTACTTGGAGGGCGGGCTAGCACAGATACGCAGTATTTT. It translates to CAWSVLGGRASTDTQYF.

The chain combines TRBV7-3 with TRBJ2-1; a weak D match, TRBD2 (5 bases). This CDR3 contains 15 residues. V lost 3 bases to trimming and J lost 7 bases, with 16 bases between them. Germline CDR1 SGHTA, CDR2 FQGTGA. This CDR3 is CASSFSPGIWNEQFF. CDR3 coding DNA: TGTGCCAGCAGCTTCTCTCCCGGGATATGGAATGAGCAGTTCTTC. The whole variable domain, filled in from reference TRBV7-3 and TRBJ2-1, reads GAGVSQTPSNKVTEKGKYVELRCDPISGHTALYWYRQSLGQGPEFLIYFQGTGAADDSGLPNDRFFAVRPEGSVSTLKIQRTERGDSAVYLCASSFSPGIWNEQFFGPGTRLTVL.

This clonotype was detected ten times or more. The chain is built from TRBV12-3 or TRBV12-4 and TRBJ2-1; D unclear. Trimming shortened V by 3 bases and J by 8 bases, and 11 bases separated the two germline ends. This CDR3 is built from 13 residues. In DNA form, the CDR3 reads TGTGCCAGCAGTTTCGACGGAACCTATGAGCAGTTCTTC. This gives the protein CASSFDGTYEQFF.